Listed here are 16 T cell receptor beta chains from one sample, sequenced in a study of blood T cell repertoires in COVID-19. Repertoires were generated with immunoSEQ multiplex PCR, while TCRdb's copy carries only in-frame clones and drops some. The repertoire holds tens of thousands of clones, approximately 85% seen once, with 15% to 18% in the top ten. The specimen sequenced was peripheral blood. Every receptor here comes from a human donor in a cohort sampled during active COVID-19. The donor label of this sample is uncertain.

The rearrangement joins TRBV30 to TRBJ2-7; D is possibly TRBD2 (6 bases). The CDR3 runs 12 residues. The germline V gene has CDR1 GTSNPN and CDR2 SVGIG (reference sequence). Trimming took 0 bases from V and 7 from J, leaving 10 bases between them. CDR3 DNA sequence: TGTGCCTGGAGTGTTTTCGGGAGAGAGCAGTACTTC. Its translation is CAWSVFGREQYF. The full variable domain, rest sourced from reference TRBV30 and TRBJ2-7, is SQTIHQWPATLVQPVGSPLSLECTVEGTSNPNLYWYRQAAGRGLQLLFYSVGIGQISSEVPQNLSASRPQDRQFILSSKKLLLSDSGFYLCAWSVFGREQYFGPGTRLTVT.

This clone was found a few times. The rearrangement joins TRBV15 to TRBJ1-4; D may be TRBD1 (5 bases). The CDR3 contains 15 residues. CDR1 is LNHNV, CDR2 YYDKDF, per germline (reference sequence). V lost 5 bases and J 4 bases, leaving 14 bases between the germline ends. DNA of the CDR3: TGTGCCACCAGCGAACCCCCAGGGCTTAATGAAAAACTGTTTTTT. Amino acid sequence: CATSEPPGLNEKLFF.

The rearrangement links TRBV7-2 to TRBJ2-5, with D possibly being TRBD1 (5 bases). Trimming removed 7 bases from V and 2 bases from J, with 17 bases in between. This CDR3 has 15 residues. CDR1 is SGHTA and CDR2 is FQGNSA in the germline V gene. In DNA form, the CDR3 reads TGTGCCAGCACAGGCTGGCAGGGTTCGCAAGAGACCCAGTACTTC. Translated: CASTGWQGSQETQYF.

The rearrangement joins TRBV7-3 to TRBJ2-2, with 13 bases that match TRBD2. The germline CDR1 and CDR2 sequences are SGHTA and FQGTGA. This CDR3 is 16 amino acids long. The junction had 7 bases not matched to a gene; V was cut back by 5 bases and J by 7 bases. The CDR3 loop is CASSPGLAGKGGELFF. The CDR3 DNA sequence: TGTGCCAGCAGCCCGGGACTAGCGGGGAAGGGCGGGGAGCTGTTTTTT.

V gene TRBV10-3 combines with J gene TRBJ2-7; 10 nucleotides line up with TRBD2. The germline V gene encodes CDR1 ENHRY and CDR2 SYGVKD. The CDR3 is made up of 13 amino acids. Losses at the gene ends were 8 bases for V and 4 bases for J; bases not matched to a gene: 5. The CDR3 reads CAIGTSGVYEQYF. CDR3 DNA: TGTGCCATCGGAACTAGCGGGGTGTACGAGCAGTACTTC.

The table lists this clone with a count of one. The chain links TRBV28 to TRBJ1-1, with 7 bases that match TRBD1. The CDR3 loop spans 14 amino acids. Unmatched junction bases numbered 6, after V lost 7 bases and J lost 1 base. Germline V lookup: CDR1 MDHEN, CDR2 SYDVKM. The DNA for the CDR3 is TGTGCCAGCACTTCGACAGGGAGGAACACTGAAGCTTTCTTT. Translation: CASTSTGRNTEAFF.

This rearrangement joins TRBV6-6 to TRBJ1-1; D remains ambiguous. The germline V gene encodes CDR1 MNHNY and CDR2 SVGAGI (reference sequence). Trimming pared 7 bases from V and 12 bases from J, leaving 24 bases between. The CDR3 is made up of 14 amino acids. CDR3 sequence: CASIPMAGYGKTFF. Written as DNA, the CDR3 is TGTGCCAGCATCCCCATGGCGGGCTACGGAAAAACTTTCTTT.

The genes are TRBV6-6 and TRBJ1-2; 7 bases align to TRBD1. The germline V gene encodes CDR1 MNHNY and CDR2 SVGAGI (reference sequence). The CDR3 consists of 15 residues. Trimming removed 0 bases from V and 5 bases from J; junction bases left unmatched: 6. The chain's CDR3 is CASSYSTGSGYGYTF. In DNA, the CDR3 is TGTGCCAGCAGTTACTCGACAGGGTCGGGATATGGCTACACCTTC.

The J gene is TRBJ1-3, the V gene TRBV5-1; 7 bases match TRBD1. The ends lost 0 bases at V and 6 bases at J; junction bases unmatched: 6. There are 15 residues in the CDR3. Germline lookup yields CDR1 SGHRS and CDR2 YFSETQ. The CDR3 DNA follows: TGCGCCAGCAGCTTGGACGGACAGGTCAAAAACACCATATATTTT. This sequence encodes CASSLDGQVKNTIYF.

This sequence joins TRBV5-1 and TRBJ1-2, with 12 bases aligning to TRBD1. This CDR3 is 13 amino acids long. Germline assignment: CDR1 SGHRS and CDR2 YFSETQ. The V segment lost 4 bases and the J segment 8 bases; nucleotides outside the gene matches: 3. The CDR3 sequence is CASSPGQGAGYTF. CDR3 DNA: TGCGCCAGCAGCCCGGGACAGGGGGCGGGCTACACCTTC.

The V and J genes are TRBV6-2 or TRBV6-3 and TRBJ2-5; 9 positions agree with TRBD1. V lost 2 bases to trimming and J lost 5 bases; unmatched junction nucleotides: 9. This CDR3 is 16 amino acids long. Germline V gives CDR1 MNHEY, CDR2 SVGEGT. The chain's CDR3 is CASSYTDRGRQETQYF. DNA of the CDR3: TGTGCCAGCAGTTACACGGACAGGGGCCGCCAGGAGACCCAGTACTTC.

This clone was picked up a small number of times. The chain has TRBV6-5 and TRBJ1-6; weak D call: TRBD1 (6 bases). The CDR3 consists of 13 residues. The germline gives CDR1 MNHEY, CDR2 SVGAGI. Trimming shortened V by 8 bases and J by 9 bases, and 14 bases separated the two germline ends. CDR3 coding DNA: TGTGCCAGCGGTAGGACAGAGGGTTCACCCCTCCACTTT. It is translated as CASGRTEGSPLHF.

The chain joins TRBV7-9 to TRBJ2-1, with 12 positions matching TRBD2. CDR1 and CDR2 (germline): SEHNR, FQNEAQ (reference sequence). J was trimmed by 9 bases and V by 1 base; bases with no gene match: 4. The CDR3 is 15 residues long. The CDR3 sequence: CASSLGLAGVTEQFF. CDR3 in DNA: TGTGCCAGCAGCTTAGGACTAGCGGGGGTTACTGAGCAGTTCTTC. Full variable domain (rest looked up from reference TRBV7-9 and TRBJ2-1): DTGVSQNPRHKITKRGQNVTFRCDPISEHNRLYWYRQTLGQGPEFLTYFQNEAQLEKSRLLSDRFSAERPKGSFSTLEIQRTEQGDSAMYLCASSLGLAGVTEQFFGPGTRLTVL.

The chain has TRBV6-5 and TRBJ1-4; the match to TRBD1 covers 10 bases. The CDR3 has 14 residues. Germline V gene sequence: CDR1 MNHEY, CDR2 SVGAGI. V lost 5 bases to trimming and J lost 8 bases; unmatched junction nucleotides: 5. CDR3 sequence reads: CASSTGQGREKLFF. CDR3 coding DNA: TGTGCCAGCAGTACGGGACAGGGGAGGGAAAAACTGTTTTTT.

This chain links TRBV18 with TRBJ2-1; D perhaps matches TRBD1 (5 bases). CDR1 and CDR2 (germline): KGHSH, LQKENI. The V end lost 2 bases, the J end lost 3 bases, and 11 bases lay between the germline ends. The CDR3 loop spans 15 amino acids. The CDR3 loop is CASSPRQILYNEQFF. The CDR3 nucleotides read TGTGCCAGCTCACCAAGACAGATACTCTACAATGAGCAGTTCTTC. Combining the CDR3 with reference TRBV18 and TRBJ2-1 gives the whole variable domain NAGVMQNPRHLVRRRGQEARLRCSPMKGHSHVYWYRQLPEEGLKFMVYLQKENIIDESGMPKERFSAEFPKEGPSILRIQQVVRGDSAAYFCASSPRQILYNEQFFGPGTRLTVL.

The chain links TRBV3-1 (or the pseudogene TRBV3-2) to TRBJ1-3; a possible D gene is TRBD1 (5 bases). V was pared by 4 bases and J by 5 bases, with 12 bases between. This CDR3 has 14 residues. CDR1 and CDR2 (germline): LGHDT, YNNKEL (reference sequence). The CDR3 DNA is TGTGCCAGCAGCCTAGGGGAGGGGAGAAACACCATATATTTT. Translation gives CASSLGEGRNTIYF.